These 31 T cell receptor beta chains were all obtained from the same sample, sequenced in a study of T cell responses to AZD1222 COVID-19 vaccine. Assay: immunoSEQ multiplex PCR; the TCRdb copy retains only in-frame clones and omits some. The table includes about 100,000 clones, approximately 84% detected once. The material was peripheral blood, obtained on day 0 of AZD1222 vaccination. The receptors were sampled from an adult in good health.

The chain carries TRBV4-3 and TRBJ2-2; D gene uncertain. The V and J ends lost 0 bases and 9 bases respectively, with 11 bases between them. The length of the CDR3 is 14 residues. From germline, CDR1 is LGHNA and CDR2 YSLEER. The CDR3 protein is CASSQDRSSWELFF. The CDR3 coding sequence is TGCGCCAGCAGCCAAGATAGGTCGAGCTGGGAGCTGTTTTTT.

The table lists this clone with a count of one. The J gene is TRBJ2-1, the V gene TRBV29-1; a possible D gene is TRBD1 (7 bases). CDR3 length: 14 amino acids. Between the trimmed V and J ends, which lost 4 bases and 7 bases, there was a span of 17 bases. Per germline, CDR1 SQVTM and CDR2 ANQGSEA. Here the CDR3 reads CSVGQGGFQNEQFF. In DNA, the CDR3 is TGCAGCGTTGGCCAGGGGGGTTTCCAGAATGAGCAGTTCTTC.

V usage is TRBV18 and J usage is TRBJ2-1; 10 bases match TRBD2. Germline V gives CDR1 KGHSH, CDR2 LQKENI. CDR3 length: 14 amino acids. J gave up 7 bases and V 4 bases, and 4 bases lay outside the gene matches. CDR3 sequence reads: CASSLLAGVNEQFF. Written as DNA, the CDR3 is TGTGCCAGCTCACTTCTAGCGGGGGTGAATGAGCAGTTCTTC.

Note on this clone: The sample carries other DNA sequences with the same CDR3. V is TRBV7-2 and J is TRBJ1-5; no firm D call. This CDR3 is 14 amino acids long. The V gene lost 1 base and the J gene lost 4 bases, with 8 bases spanning the gap. Germline values: CDR1 SGHTA, CDR2 FQGNSA. The CDR3 protein is CASSLGLRNQPQHF. For the CDR3, the DNA is TGTGCCAGCAGCTTAGGGTTACGGAATCAGCCCCAGCATTTT.

The CDR3 here is CASRRTGSNQPQHF. Here the CDR3 DNA reads TGTGCCAGCCGAAGAACAGGGAGCAATCAGCCCCAGCATTTT. The V call is TRBV6-5, the J call TRBJ1-5, with a possible D match to TRBD1 (6 bases). This CDR3 has 14 amino acids. Germline lookup yields CDR1 MNHEY and CDR2 SVGAGI. V was cut by 8 bases and J by 1 base, with 12 bases left in between.

The chain combines TRBV6-5 with TRBJ1-5; 11 bases match TRBD1. CDR1 and CDR2 (germline): MNHEY, SVGAGI. V lost 5 bases and J lost 3; bases outside the gene matches: 3. This CDR3 comprises 15 residues. This CDR3 is CASSLGQGDNQPQHF. The CDR3 nucleotides read TGTGCCAGCAGTCTGGGACAGGGGGACAATCAGCCCCAGCATTTT.

This rearrangement joins TRBV19 to TRBJ2-2, with a weak D call TRBD1 (6 bases). The CDR3 consists of 15 residues. Germline CDR1 reads LNHDA; CDR2 reads SQIVND (reference sequence). Trimming cost V 5 bases and J 7 bases, with 17 bases left between them. CDR3 in DNA: TGTGCCAGTAGTTTGAACAGGGTTGGTGGCGGGGAGCTGTTTTTT. The encoded protein is CASSLNRVGGGELFF.

The gene calls are TRBV24-1 and TRBJ1-5; a possible D gene is TRBD1 (6 bases). This CDR3 comprises 14 residues. V lost 7 bases, J lost 4 bases, and 13 bases lay in between. Germline values: CDR1 KGHDR, CDR2 SFDVKD. The CDR3 reads CATSTGTINQPQHF. The CDR3 DNA reads TGTGCCACCAGCACCGGGACAATAAATCAGCCCCAGCATTTT.

This chain uses TRBV29-1 with TRBJ1-1; 8 bases are shared with TRBD1. This CDR3 is 13 amino acids long. Germline CDR1 is SQVTM and CDR2 is ANQGSEA. V was clipped by 4 bases and J by 5 bases; unmatched bases: 6. For the CDR3, the DNA is TGCAGCGTTGTGACAGGGGTCGGAACTGAAGCTTTCTTT. It codes for CSVVTGVGTEAFF.

This chain links TRBV27 with TRBJ1-6, with D perhaps TRBD1 (5 bases). Germline CDR1 reads MNHEY; CDR2 reads SMNVEV (reference sequence). CDR3 size: 15 residues. Trimming pared 3 bases from V and 9 bases from J, leaving 15 bases between. The CDR3 nucleotides read TGTGCCAGCAGTTTGGGGGGTCCAGAGACTTCACCCCTCCACTTT. This codes for CASSLGGPETSPLHF.

The chain couples TRBV27 to TRBJ1-2; no firm D call. The CDR3 sequence is 13 residues long. Germline V gene data show CDR1 as MNHEY and CDR2 as SMNVEV (reference sequence). V was cut by 6 bases and J by 8 bases, with 16 bases left in between. CDR3 sequence reads: CASRALDPGGYTF. For the CDR3, the DNA is TGTGCCAGCAGGGCCCTTGACCCGGGCGGCTACACCTTC.

This clone appeared once. The chain joins TRBV5-6 to TRBJ2-1, with D perhaps TRBD2 (7 bases). The CDR3 runs to 13 residues. The germline CDR1 and CDR2 sequences are SGHDT and YYEEEE. Between the trimmed V and J ends, which lost 2 bases and 9 bases, there was a span of 12 bases. CDR3 amino acids: CASSFGGAGEQFF. The CDR3 DNA sequence: TGTGCCAGCAGCTTTGGGGGGGCGGGTGAGCAGTTCTTC.

The rearrangement joins TRBV6-5 to TRBJ1-5; D may be TRBD1 (5 bases). The CDR3 totals 15 residues. V shed 0 bases and J shed 7 bases, with 13 bases lying between them. Germline V gene sequence: CDR1 MNHEY, CDR2 SVGAGI. Written as DNA, the CDR3 is TGTGCCAGCAGTTACTCGAACCCCGCAGGGCAGCCCCAGCATTTT. Translated: CASSYSNPAGQPQHF.

This clone showed up just once. The J gene is TRBJ2-1, the V gene TRBV11-2, with 8 bases that match TRBD2. Germline V gene data show CDR1 as SGHAT and CDR2 as FQNNGV. This CDR3 region has 16 residues. V was clipped by 6 bases and J by 8 bases; unmatched bases: 15. This chain's CDR3 is CASRTLAGPAGDEQFF. CDR3 bases: TGTGCCAGCAGAACCCTAGCGGGCCCTGCCGGCGATGAGCAGTTCTTC.

The rearrangement links TRBV19 to TRBJ2-7; TRBD1 matches 10 bases. Trimming cost V 6 bases and J 5 bases; bases outside gene matches: 13. In germline, CDR1 is LNHDA, CDR2 SQIVND (reference sequence). There are 16 residues in the CDR3. CDR3 DNA sequence: TGTGCCAGTAGGGGAAAATCCGGGACAGGGGCCCACGAGCAGTACTTC. It encodes CASRGKSGTGAHEQYF.

The chain uses TRBV5-1 and TRBJ2-1; 9 nucleotides agree with TRBD1. The CDR3 has 16 residues. V was pared by 0 bases and J by 4 bases, with 5 bases of the junction left unmatched. CDR1 is SGHRS, CDR2 YFSETQ, per germline. CDR3 protein: CASSLAGTGWYNEQFF. DNA for the CDR3: TGCGCCAGCAGCTTGGCCGGGACAGGGTGGTACAATGAGCAGTTCTTC.

The rearrangement uses TRBV3-1 (or the pseudogene TRBV3-2) and TRBJ1-2, with a tentative D call TRBD1 (6 bases). This CDR3 is 13 amino acids long. V was trimmed by 4 bases and J by 6 bases, leaving 12 bases between them. Germline V CDR1 and CDR2: LGHDT, YNNKEL (reference sequence). CDR3 nucleotide sequence: TGTGCCAGCAGCCGTCGGACAGTAGATGGCTACACCTTC. It is translated as CASSRRTVDGYTF.

As DNA, the CDR3 is TGTGCCAGCAGCTTCAGTAGCGGGAGCTCCTACGAGCAGTACTTC. As protein: CASSFSSGSSYEQYF. V usage is TRBV7-8 and J usage is TRBJ2-7, with 9 bases lining up with TRBD2. Looked up from germline, CDR1 is SGHVS and CDR2 is FQNEAQ. The CDR3 has 15 residues. Losses at the gene ends were 3 bases for V and 0 bases for J; bases not matched to a gene: 3.

V is TRBV7-2 and J is TRBJ1-1; 11 nucleotides agree with TRBD1. Unmatched junction bases numbered 7, after V lost 6 bases and J lost 1 base. This CDR3 contains 16 residues. Germline CDR1 is SGHTA and CDR2 is FQGNSA. The CDR3 loop is CASSPKDRGQNTEAFF. DNA for the CDR3: TGTGCCAGCAGTCCAAAGGACAGGGGGCAGAACACTGAAGCTTTCTTT.

The chain recombines TRBV24-1 with TRBJ2-1, with TRBD1 matching 7 bases. The CDR3 loop spans 19 amino acids. Germline V gene sequence: CDR1 KGHDR, CDR2 SFDVKD. Losses at the gene ends were 0 bases for V and 5 bases for J; bases not matched to a gene: 15. The CDR3 bases are TGTGCCACCAGTGATTTGCCCACATCCGGGACAGCCAATAACAATGAGCAGTTCTTC. It yields the protein CATSDLPTSGTANNNEQFF.

The chain recombines TRBV5-6 with TRBJ1-6, with D perhaps TRBD1 (5 bases). There are 15 residues in the CDR3. V shed 0 bases and J shed 5 bases, with 9 bases lying between them. From germline, CDR1 is SGHDT and CDR2 YYEEEE. This CDR3 is CASSLGGVNNSPLHF. CDR3 DNA sequence: TGTGCCAGCAGCTTGGGAGGGGTCAATAATTCACCCCTCCACTTT. Full variable domain (rest looked up from reference TRBV5-6 and TRBJ1-6): DAGVTQSPTHLIKTRGQQVTLRCSPKSGHDTVSWYQQALGQGPQFIFQYYEEEERQRGNFPDRFSGHQFPNYSSELNVNALLLGDSALYLCASSLGGVNNSPLHFGNGTRLTVT.

This sequence joins TRBV14 and TRBJ1-6, with D uncertain. The CDR3 sequence is 14 residues long. Trimming removed 1 base at V and 4 bases at J, with 5 bases between. CDR1 is SGHDN, CDR2 FVKESK, per germline. DNA of the CDR3: TGTGCCAGCAGCCAAGGCCAGTATAATTCACCCCTCCACTTT. It yields the protein CASSQGQYNSPLHF. Full variable domain (missing parts from reference TRBV14 and TRBJ1-6): EAGVTQFPSHSVIEKGQTVTLRCDPISGHDNLYWYRRVMGKEIKFLLHFVKESKQDESGMPNNRFLAERTGGTYSTLKVQPAELEDSGVYFCASSQGQYNSPLHFGNGTRLTVT.

The genes are TRBV7-2 and TRBJ1-1; no reliable D call. CDR1 and CDR2 from the germline V gene are SGHTA and FQGNSA. The CDR3 runs 13 residues. Trimming left V 6 bases short and J 4 bases short, with 12 bases between. CDR3 sequence: CASSYFEGTEAFF. CDR3 nucleotide sequence: TGTGCCAGCAGTTACTTTGAGGGCACTGAAGCTTTCTTT.

The chain carries TRBV4-3 and TRBJ1-2, with D possibly TRBD1 on 5 matching bases. Germline CDR1 LGHNA, CDR2 YSLEER. There are 14 residues in the CDR3. V was cut by 1 base and J by 8 bases, with 14 bases left in between. CDR3 sequence: CASSQAPGGGGYTF. CDR3 bases: TGCGCCAGCAGCCAAGCTCCCGGGGGAGGCGGCTACACCTTC.

The genes are TRBV14 and TRBJ2-5, with 8 bases that match TRBD2. The CDR3 extends over 18 amino acids. J lost 5 bases, V lost 0 bases, and 14 bases had no gene match. Germline V CDR1 and CDR2: SGHDN, FVKESK. DNA of the CDR3: TGTGCCAGCAGCCAAGACGGGGGGAGCGGGAGAGGGTTCGAGACCCAGTACTTC. Translation gives CASSQDGGSGRGFETQYF.

The chain has TRBV28 and TRBJ2-1, with 7 positions matching TRBD2. This CDR3 comprises 14 residues. The germline gives CDR1 MDHEN, CDR2 SYDVKM. V gave up 2 bases and J gave up 7 bases; unmatched junction bases: 5. CDR3 loop: CASSLGLEINEQFF. In nucleotides, the CDR3 is TGTGCCAGCAGTTTAGGACTAGAGATAAATGAGCAGTTCTTC.

This clone has a single count. The rearrangement links TRBV19 to TRBJ1-1, with a weak D call TRBD1 (5 bases). Germline-derived CDR1 and CDR2 are LNHDA and SQIVND (reference sequence). CDR3 length equals 13 residues. The V end lost 8 bases, the J end lost 5 bases, and 15 bases lay between the germline ends. As DNA, the CDR3 is TGTGCCAGTCGGGAGGGAGAGGGGACTGAAGCTTTCTTT. As protein: CASREGEGTEAFF.

This chain links TRBV19 with TRBJ1-2; 7 bases map to TRBD1. The CDR3 extends over 11 amino acids. Germline V lookup: CDR1 LNHDA, CDR2 SQIVND (reference sequence). V was clipped by 6 bases and J by 10 bases; unmatched bases: 5. CDR3 in amino acids: CASRTGFDYTF. The CDR3 region has the DNA TGTGCCAGTAGGACAGGGTTCGACTACACCTTC.

The chain links TRBV5-5 to TRBJ2-1; 11 nucleotides match TRBD2. From germline, CDR1 is SGHKS and CDR2 YYEKEE (reference sequence). The V segment lost 1 base and the J segment 8 bases; nucleotides outside the gene matches: 5. This CDR3 has 15 residues. CDR3 residues: CASSLTSGRYDEQFF. The CDR3 DNA follows: TGTGCCAGCAGCTTGACTAGCGGGAGATACGATGAGCAGTTCTTC.

This chain joins TRBV5-1 and TRBJ2-1, with D tentatively TRBD1 (6 bases). Trimming removed 0 bases at V and 4 bases at J, with 11 bases between. The CDR3 is 15 amino acids. Germline loops: CDR1 SGHRS, CDR2 YFSETQ. This CDR3 reads CASSLEGQYYNEQFF. The CDR3 DNA sequence: TGCGCCAGCAGCTTGGAAGGACAGTATTACAATGAGCAGTTCTTC.

This chain joins TRBV7-8 and TRBJ1-2, with a tentative D call TRBD1 (5 bases). Trimming took 6 bases from V and 7 from J, leaving 18 bases between them. Per the germline V gene, CDR1 is SGHVS and CDR2 is FQNEAQ. CDR3 length: 14 amino acids. As DNA, the CDR3 is TGTGCCAGCAGTCCTGAAGTAAGGGGCGTTGGCTACACCTTC. Amino acid sequence: CASSPEVRGVGYTF.